This TCR beta chain is drawn from a study of CD4 T cells in relation to SARS-CoV-2 and coronaviruses. Study-level background: The HLA restriction of the shared crossreactive spike epitopes was mapped. Study results and limitations: No crossreactivity against non-spike viral proteins was tested here.

CD4+ T cells from unexposed donors were obtained before the COVID-19 pandemic (2011-2018). The cells were cultured for under twelve days before CD4+ T cells were isolated. Unexposed-donor CD4+ T cells were probed with SARS-CoV-2 S/N and four cold-coronavirus spikes, cells permitting. Cultures held roughly 2 million PBMCs per well with approximately 10 IU/ml IL-2. Comment on this clone: Antigen specificity is unknown.

Data came from immunoSEQ multiplex PCR; TCRdb stores just in-frame clones and leaves some out. The sample yields about 17,000 clones, 82% seen once. Trimming took 3 bases from V and 7 from J, leaving 15 bases between them. The CDR3 runs to 14 residues. Germline CDR1 reads MNHEY; CDR2 reads SMNVEV (reference sequence). The TCR comes from a human donor in good health. This rearrangement joins TRBV27 to TRBJ1-2; D remains ambiguous. Sequencing was carried out using CD4+ T cells from PBMCs, cultured in vitro. CDR3 coding DNA: TGTGCCAGCAGTTTCCAACAGTCGGGAAGTGGCTACACCTTC. This encodes CASSFQQSGSGYTF.